The entry below gives a single T cell receptor (beta chain) sequence along with its context. The clone's antigen remains unknown. The record has no base qualities; no much larger clone is one base away. Participants in the prospective study were enrolled through a virtual design, were aged about 18 to 90 years, and lived in roughly 24 United States geographic areas. Cohort assignment in the prospective study relied on participant-reported clinical history from a screening survey and a study questionnaire. Recovered participants in ImmuneRACE Cohort 3 were defined as having two consecutive negative NP/OP PCR tests, clearance from a healthcare professional, or resolution of symptoms. Each participant in the prospective study had whole blood, serum and a nasopharyngeal or oropharyngeal swab collected by mobile phlebotomists. Additional blood draws and questionnaires over an approximately two-month period could optionally be provided by prospective study participants. Prospective study blood samples were shipped either frozen or at room temperature before DNA extraction.

The record originates from a study of blood T cell repertoires in COVID-19 (dated by TCRdb to the early 2020s). About the investigation overall: Collaborator samples came from the United States, Italy and Spain and covered acute and convalescent phases of COVID-19. Sample metadata almost always included a de-identified subject ID, COVID-19 status, age in years and sex. The repertoires were made available in a free public database intended to serve as a resource for research on the immune response to SARS-CoV-2. The samples were drawn from the first 160 participants of the ongoing ImmuneRACE study and from 950 to 1,500 subjects provided by 6 global collaborators. Deeply sampled blood TCRbeta repertoires from subjects exposed to, actively infected with, or recovered from COVID-19 were included in the dataset. Where available, HLA class I and class II types were obtained from metadata supplied by the sample provider rather than from assay-based typing. The prospective study material was composed of cDNA or gDNA derived from T cells, B-cell-depleted T cells, or PBMCs.

V is cut by 3 bases and J by 3 bases, and the space between the germline ends is 11 bases. CDR1 and CDR2 (MNHEY, SMNVEV) derive from the germline V gene (reference sequence). The CDR3 goes from the cysteine to the phenylalanine over 14 residues. Solely the CDR3 DNA is kept, with 42 bases framed from the first base. TCRbeta CDR3 regions were amplified from genomic DNA using the immunoSEQ Assay, a bias-controlled multiplex PCR. As for how the authors treated the data: Nucleated cell counts per sample were estimated from amplification of reference gene primers within the assay. Sequence reads were collapsed and filtered to measure the absolute abundance of every unique TCRbeta CDR3 rearrangement. For each sample, productive Simpson clonality was calculated by taking the square root of Simpson's diversity index across productive rearrangements. In TCRdb, the immuneACCESS table is reduced to in-frame sequences with V and J assigned. These tables do not hold every clone; where another copy was compared, an unresolved V gene accounts for under half, and the others remain unexplained. V and J calls and clone size are as listed in that table; D and trimming were resolved from the DNA. The sample table shows about 270,000 clones, and approximately 89% are seen once. The ten top clones hold 1.5% to 2% of the sample.

General findings and caveats noted by the study authors: The quantity of clinical and demographic metadata differed by source and by participant and was supplied without curation.

Sequencing input: PBMCs or T cells enriched from blood (not recorded which). Recombination joined TRBV27 with TRBJ1-1; the D gene assignment is ambiguous. This receptor was obtained from a woman aged 55-70 years who had recovered from COVID-19. The CDR3 amino acid sequence is: CASSLSSQDTEAFF. The nucleotides read TGTGCCAGCAGTTTGAGTTCTCAGGACACTGAAGCTTTCTTT.